The 21 T cell receptor beta chains below were found in one sample sequenced in a study of blood T cell repertoires in COVID-19. Some clones are missing from TCRdb's copy, which holds only in-frame ones; the method was immunoSEQ multiplex PCR. This table holds 250,000 to 350,000 clones, less than 85% found once. Sequencing was done on a sample of PBMCs or T cells enriched from blood (not recorded which). The receptors derive from a woman between 50 and 59 years old who had recovered from COVID-19.

This clone was seen only once. The chain recombines TRBV7-9 with TRBJ1-1, with TRBD1 matching 7 bases. With V trimmed by 2 bases and J by 2 bases, 2 bases remained unmatched. The CDR3 has 14 amino acids. CDR1 and CDR2 from the germline V gene are SEHNR and FQNEAQ (reference sequence). CDR3 sequence: CASSLRDRNTEAFF. The DNA of the CDR3 is TGTGCCAGCAGCTTAAGGGACAGAAACACTGAAGCTTTCTTT.

The genes are TRBV6-5 and TRBJ2-3, with TRBD1 matching over 8 bases. The germline gives CDR1 MNHEY, CDR2 SVGAGI. V lost 7 bases to trimming and J lost 0 bases; unmatched junction nucleotides: 6. The CDR3 is 15 residues long. The CDR3 DNA is TGTGCCAGCACGCGGACAGGGTACAGCACAGATACGCAGTATTTT. Its translation: CASTRTGYSTDTQYF.

This clone was picked up one time. This chain connects TRBV11-2 to TRBJ2-1, with 10 bases identical to TRBD2. The CDR3 runs to 17 residues. CDR1 SGHAT and CDR2 FQNNGV come from the germline V gene. With V trimmed by 4 bases and J by 5 bases, 11 bases remained unmatched. DNA for the CDR3: TGTGCCAGCAGCTATCCTAGCGGGAGATATCGACACAATGAGCAGTTCTTC. Translation: CASSYPSGRYRHNEQFF.

The chain recombines TRBV18 with TRBJ2-3, with 9 bases identical to TRBD1. The V gene's germline CDR1 is KGHSH and CDR2 LQKENI. The length of the CDR3 is 16 residues. V gave up 2 bases and J gave up 4 bases; unmatched junction bases: 7. In DNA form, the CDR3 reads TGTGCCAGCTCACCAGAGCTATGGACAGGGGCAGATACGCAGTATTTT. This translates into CASSPELWTGADTQYF.

The rearrangement uses TRBV2 and TRBJ1-5; D is unresolved. Germline-derived CDR1 and CDR2 are SNHLY and FYNNEI. CDR3 length equals 15 residues. Trimming removed 0 bases at V and 1 base at J, with 7 bases between. The CDR3 coding sequence is TGTGCCAGCAGTGAAGCGAGGGCGAGCAATCAGCCCCAGCATTTT. Protein sequence: CASSEARASNQPQHF.

The chain links TRBV19 to TRBJ1-1; D might be TRBD1 (5 bases). The CDR3 contains 15 residues. Per the germline V gene, CDR1 is LNHDA and CDR2 is SQIVND (reference sequence). V was cut by 6 bases and J by 0 bases, with 14 bases left in between. The CDR3 protein is CASRLTQQVNTEAFF. The CDR3 nucleotides are TGTGCCAGTAGGCTAACACAACAGGTGAACACTGAAGCTTTCTTT.

The chain employs TRBV30 and TRBJ1-2, with a possible D match to TRBD1 (6 bases). The germline V gene has CDR1 GTSNPN and CDR2 SVGIG (reference sequence). This CDR3 region has 13 residues. V lost 2 bases and J lost 1, with 8 bases in between. The CDR3 protein is CAWSKDSNYGYTF. CDR3 DNA: TGTGCCTGGAGTAAGGACAGTAACTATGGCTACACCTTC.

This clone was detected only once. J is TRBJ2-1 and V is TRBV19; TRBD1 matches 8 bases. The trim removed 2 bases at V and 7 bases at J, leaving 4 bases unmatched. Germline CDR1 is LNHDA and CDR2 is SQIVND (reference sequence). This CDR3 has 14 residues. In DNA form, the CDR3 reads TGTGCCAGTAGTATAACGTACAGGGGGAATGAGCAGTTCTTC. This codes for CASSITYRGNEQFF.

V is TRBV4-1 and J is TRBJ2-7; perhaps TRBD2 as D (7 bases). The V end was cut by 4 bases, the J end by 5 bases, with 18 bases between. This CDR3 has 15 residues. Germline CDR1 MGHRA, CDR2 YSYEKL. CDR3 DNA: TGCGCCAGCAGCCTTTTGGGGGGGGCGCGGGACGAGCAGTACTTC. It is translated as CASSLLGGARDEQYF.

J is TRBJ1-5 and V is TRBV12-3 or TRBV12-4; 7 nucleotides align to TRBD1. CDR3 length: 13 residues. V lost 6 bases and J lost 6; bases outside the gene matches: 5. This CDR3 is CASRGTVGQPQHF. The CDR3 DNA reads TGTGCCAGCAGGGGGACAGTCGGTCAGCCCCAGCATTTT.

The J gene is TRBJ1-2, the V gene TRBV6-1; 8 nucleotides agree with TRBD1. The CDR3 consists of 15 residues. Germline V lookup: CDR1 MNHNS, CDR2 SASEGT. Trimming cost V 5 bases and J 8 bases; bases outside gene matches: 13. CDR3 nucleotides: TGTGCCAGCAGTCTCACTCGGACAGGGCCGGACGGCTACACCTTC. The encoded protein is CASSLTRTGPDGYTF.

The chain uses TRBV27 and TRBJ2-1, with D possibly TRBD1 on 6 matching bases. V lost 5 bases to trimming and J lost 0 bases, with 14 bases between them. This CDR3 has 16 residues. CDR1 and CDR2 from the germline V gene are MNHEY and SMNVEV (reference sequence). CDR3 sequence (DNA): TGTGCCAGCAGTACAGGACAGCCGAGCTCCTACAATGAGCAGTTCTTC. Its protein is CASSTGQPSSYNEQFF.

This chain links TRBV6-1 with TRBJ2-5; no definite D call. Germline loops: CDR1 MNHNS, CDR2 SASEGT. This CDR3 has 15 residues. V was cut by 2 bases and J by 1 base, with 11 bases left in between. The CDR3 loop is CASSENLGIQETQYF. CDR3 nucleotide sequence: TGTGCCAGCAGTGAAAATCTGGGCATCCAAGAGACCCAGTACTTC.

This chain links TRBV3-1 (or the pseudogene TRBV3-2) with TRBJ2-2, with D possibly being TRBD2 (7 bases). V gave up 3 bases and J gave up 7 bases, with 9 bases separating them. CDR3 length equals 13 residues. The germline V gene encodes CDR1 LGHDT and CDR2 YNNKEL (reference sequence). Here the CDR3 DNA reads TGTGCCAGCAGCCAGGGAGGGGGCGGGGAGCTGTTTTTT. Amino acids: CASSQGGGGELFF.

The J gene is TRBJ1-6, the V gene TRBV5-4; a possible D gene is TRBD1 (5 bases). The CDR3 has 13 residues. The germline V gene encodes CDR1 SGHNT and CDR2 YYREEE (reference sequence). The V end lost 6 bases, the J end lost 3 bases, and 7 bases lay between the germline ends. CDR3 residues: CASMTDYNSPLHF. Here the CDR3 DNA reads TGTGCCAGCATGACAGACTATAATTCACCCCTCCACTTT.

The chain links TRBV19 to TRBJ1-5; 9 bases match TRBD1. Germline CDR1 and CDR2: LNHDA and SQIVND (reference sequence). The length of the CDR3 is 17 residues. V gave up 7 bases and J gave up 0 bases; unmatched junction bases: 10. CDR3 amino acids: CASTDIDRGISNQPQHF. CDR3 DNA sequence: TGTGCCAGTACGGACATTGACAGGGGGATTAGCAATCAGCCCCAGCATTTT.

This chain uses TRBV2 with TRBJ1-5; 9 bases match TRBD1. The CDR3 sequence is 15 residues long. The ends lost 5 bases at V and 5 bases at J; junction bases unmatched: 7. CDR1 and CDR2 (germline): SNHLY, FYNNEI. CDR3 coding DNA: TGTGCCAGCAGTTTGGACAGGGGAGTAGATCAGCCCCAGCATTTT. It codes for CASSLDRGVDQPQHF.

The V gene is TRBV11-3, the J gene TRBJ2-1; perhaps TRBD2 as D (5 bases). The CDR3 contains 14 residues. Trimming pared 4 bases from V and 10 bases from J, leaving 17 bases between. Germline V lookup: CDR1 SGHNT, CDR2 YENEEA. The CDR3 region is CASSSGLSVSEQFF. CDR3 nucleotides: TGTGCCAGCAGCTCCGGACTCTCCGTATCGGAGCAGTTCTTC.

The V gene is TRBV30, the J gene TRBJ2-2; 11 nucleotides match TRBD1. Per germline, CDR1 GTSNPN and CDR2 SVGIG (reference sequence). Unmatched junction bases numbered 10, after V lost 5 bases and J lost 5 bases. This CDR3 contains 16 residues. Written as DNA, the CDR3 is TGTGCCTGGGAAAATGATGGGACAGGGGGGACCGGGGAGCTGTTTTTT. Its protein product is CAWENDGTGGTGELFF. Filled out from reference TRBV30 and TRBJ2-2, the complete variable domain reads SQTIHQWPATLVQPVGSPLSLECTVEGTSNPNLYWYRQAAGRGLQLLFYSVGIGQISSEVPQNLSASRPQDRQFILSSKKLLLSDSGFYLCAWENDGTGGTGELFFGEGSRLTVL.

The J gene is TRBJ1-5, the V gene TRBV7-2; 7 nucleotides align to TRBD1. The CDR3 has 14 residues. Trimming removed 0 bases from V and 7 bases from J; junction bases left unmatched: 3. Germline CDR1 SGHTA, CDR2 FQGNSA. The CDR3 nucleotides read TGTGCCAGCAGCTTAGCAGGCAGGGGGCAGCCCCAGCATTTT. Translation: CASSLAGRGQPQHF.

This clone was observed a handful of times. V is TRBV10-3 and J is TRBJ1-5; D might be TRBD1 (5 bases). This CDR3 contains 14 residues. Trimming took 2 bases from V and 4 from J, leaving 9 bases between them. Germline CDR1 is ENHRY and CDR2 is SYGVKD. Here the CDR3 DNA reads TGTGCCATCAGTGAGAGGACACCAAATCAGCCCCAGCATTTT. The encoded protein is CAISERTPNQPQHF.